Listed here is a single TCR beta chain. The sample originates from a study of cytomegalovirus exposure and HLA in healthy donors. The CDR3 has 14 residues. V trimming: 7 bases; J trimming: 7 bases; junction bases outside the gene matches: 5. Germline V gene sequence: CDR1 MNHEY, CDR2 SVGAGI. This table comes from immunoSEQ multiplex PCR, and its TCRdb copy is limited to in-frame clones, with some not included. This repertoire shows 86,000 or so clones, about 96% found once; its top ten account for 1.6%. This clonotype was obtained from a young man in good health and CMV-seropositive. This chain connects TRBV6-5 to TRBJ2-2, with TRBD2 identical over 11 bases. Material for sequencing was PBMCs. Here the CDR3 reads CASTTSGSGGELFF. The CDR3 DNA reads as TGTGCCAGCACCACTAGCGGGAGTGGCGGGGAGCTGTTTTTT.